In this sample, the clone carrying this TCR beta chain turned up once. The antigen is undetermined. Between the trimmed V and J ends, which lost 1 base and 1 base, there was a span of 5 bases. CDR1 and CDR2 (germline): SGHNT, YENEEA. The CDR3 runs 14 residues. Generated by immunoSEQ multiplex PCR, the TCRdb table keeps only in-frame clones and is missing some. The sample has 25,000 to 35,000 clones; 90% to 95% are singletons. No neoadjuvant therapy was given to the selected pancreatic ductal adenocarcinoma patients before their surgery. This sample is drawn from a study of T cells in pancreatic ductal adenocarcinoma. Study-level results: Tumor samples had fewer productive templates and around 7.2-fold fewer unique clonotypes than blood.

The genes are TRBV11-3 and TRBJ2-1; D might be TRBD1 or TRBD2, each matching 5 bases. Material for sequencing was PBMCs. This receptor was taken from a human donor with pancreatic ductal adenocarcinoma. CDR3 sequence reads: CASSLGGSYNEQFF. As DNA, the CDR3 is TGTGCCAGCAGCTTAGGGGGGTCCTACAATGAGCAGTTCTTC.